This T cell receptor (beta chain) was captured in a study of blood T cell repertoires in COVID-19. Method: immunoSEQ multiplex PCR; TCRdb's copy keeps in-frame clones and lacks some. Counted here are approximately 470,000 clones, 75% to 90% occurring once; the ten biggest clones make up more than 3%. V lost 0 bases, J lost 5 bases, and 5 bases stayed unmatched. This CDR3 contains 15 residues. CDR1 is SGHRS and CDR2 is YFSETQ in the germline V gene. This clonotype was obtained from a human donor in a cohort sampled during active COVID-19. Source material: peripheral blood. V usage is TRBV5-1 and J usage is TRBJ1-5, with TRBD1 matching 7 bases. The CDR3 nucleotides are TGCGCCAGCAGCTTGGGGACAGGAGGGGATCAGCCCCAGCATTTT. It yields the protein CASSLGTGGDQPQHF.